A selection of T cell receptor beta chains follows, all from one sample in a study of response to subunit inactivated influenza vaccine. TCRdb redid the calling of the RT-PCR reads with MiXCR, one entry per CDR3 protein. The table includes about 540,000 distinct CDR3 sequences, roughly 25% detected once. The sample was also linked to a second study, of T cells expressing NK-cell markers.

Sequenced here: CD4+ T cells sorted from PBMCs, sampled about 12 days after vaccination. These receptors were obtained from a man in his fifties who received an inactivated influenza vaccine. Both conserved end residues are part of each CDR3. A D gene is named only where the DNA matches it firmly. The listing skips clone size in some rows; elsewhere it reads once, few, many or a size class.

TRBV7-8,few,TRBJ2-5,NA,CASSLLGQFQETQYF,TGTGCCAGCAGCCTACTAGGACAGTTCCAAGAGACCCAGTACTTC
TRBV7-9,few,TRBJ2-3,NA,CASSLDGGVRTDTQYF,TGTGCCAGCAGCCTAGACGGAGGTGTTCGCACAGATACGCAGTATTTT
TRBV4-3,NA,TRBJ2-7,TRBD1,CASSQGQGSGEQYF,TGCGCCAGCAGCCAGGGACAGGGATCGGGCGAGCAGTACTTC
TRBV7-2,few,TRBJ1-2,NA,CASSSSGGGNLRGYTF,TGTGCCAGCAGCTCCTCCGGAGGGGGAAACCTAAGAGGCTACACCTTC
TRBV20-1,once,TRBJ2-1,NA,CSAAKRGALYRNNEQFF,TGCAGTGCCGCCAAGAGGGGCGCACTATATCGAAACAATGAGCAGTTCTTC
TRBV20-1,NA,TRBJ2-1,TRBD2,CSARGSGGAESNEQFF,TGCAGTGCTAGGGGTAGCGGGGGGGCCGAATCCAATGAGCAGTTCTTC
TRBV6-2/TRBV6-3,NA,TRBJ2-2,TRBD2,CASSNLAGGTGELFF,TGTGCCAGCAGTAACCTAGCGGGGGGCACCGGGGAGCTGTTTTTT
TRBV28,NA,TRBJ1-4,NA,CASTLVSGTNEKLFF,TGTGCCAGCACCCTAGTCTCGGGAACTAATGAAAAACTGTTTTTT
TRBV30,NA,TRBJ2-6,NA,CAWSGGFSGANVLTF,TGTGCCTGGAGTGGTGGATTCTCTGGGGCCAACGTCCTGACTTTC
TRBV6-2/TRBV6-3,NA,TRBJ1-6,TRBD1,CARTGETYNSPLHF,TGTGCCAGGACAGGGGAGACCTATAATTCACCCCTCCACTTT
TRBV20-1,few,TRBJ2-4,NA,CSARRDPEGDIQYF,TGCAGTGCTAGGCGGGACCCCGAAGGTGACATTCAGTACTTC
TRBV6-1,NA,TRBJ2-1,NA,CASSDGGPLNEQFF,TGTGCCAGCAGTGATGGAGGGCCTCTCAATGAGCAGTTCTTC
TRBV3-1,NA,TRBJ2-7,NA,CASSQGLEQYF,TGTGCCAGCAGCCAAGGGCTCGAGCAGTACTTC
TRBV20-1,few,TRBJ2-7,TRBD2,CSARGLDYEQYF,TGCAGTGCTAGGGGACTAGACTACGAGCAGTACTTC
TRBV6-2/TRBV6-3,few,TRBJ2-1,TRBD2,CASRGTSGSGYNEQFF,TGTGCCAGCCGGGGGACTAGCGGGAGCGGCTACAATGAGCAGTTCTTC
TRBV20-1,NA,TRBJ2-5,NA,CSVSPGVETQYF,TGCAGTGTTAGTCCCGGCGTGGAGACCCAGTACTTC
TRBV12-3/TRBV12-4,NA,TRBJ1-2,NA,CASRVHGRPYGYTF,TGTGCCAGCAGAGTGCATGGTAGACCTTATGGCTACACCTTC
TRBV6-1,NA,TRBJ2-1,TRBD2,CASSRGTSGFSYNEQFF,TGTGCCAGCAGTCGAGGGACTAGCGGATTCTCCTACAATGAGCAGTTCTTC
TRBV7-2,NA,TRBJ2-4,NA,CASSGGPGTPAKNIQYF,TGTGCCAGCAGCGGAGGACCCGGGACTCCAGCCAAAAACATTCAGTACTTC
TRBV6-5,NA,TRBJ2-7,NA,CASSSTGTGEQYF,TGTGCCAGCAGTTCCACAGGGACGGGTGAGCAGTACTTC
TRBV12-3/TRBV12-4,NA,TRBJ1-1,NA,CASSLEGGVATEAFF,TGTGCCAGCAGTTTAGAAGGGGGGGTAGCCACTGAAGCTTTCTTT
TRBV5-1,NA,TRBJ1-2,NA,CASSLSGNGYTF,TGCGCCAGCAGCTTATCAGGGAATGGCTACACCTTC
TRBV7-2,once,TRBJ2-7,TRBD1,CASSPWTGGVYEQYF,TGTGCCAGCAGTCCCTGGACAGGGGGAGTTTACGAGCAGTACTTC
TRBV10-3,many,TRBJ2-6,NA,CAISDPLSGANVLTF,TGTGCCATCAGTGACCCCCTCTCTGGGGCCAACGTCCTGACTTTC
TRBV7-8,few,TRBJ2-2,NA,CASSRNGATWNTGELFF,TGTGCCAGCAGCAGGAACGGGGCAACTTGGAACACCGGGGAGCTGTTTTTT
TRBV4-2,NA,TRBJ2-7,TRBD2,CASSVRAGGTDEQYF,TGTGCCAGCAGCGTTCGGGCGGGGGGAACAGACGAGCAGTACTTC
TRBV29-1,NA,TRBJ2-7,NA,CSVADGGEQQYF,TGCAGCGTTGCGGACGGAGGCGAGCAGCAGTACTTC
TRBV7-2,NA,TRBJ1-4,NA,CASSLAGWRNEKLFF,TGTGCCAGCAGCTTAGCAGGGTGGAGGAATGAAAAACTGTTTTTT
TRBV12-3/TRBV12-4,few,TRBJ2-7,NA,CASSLRAGHPYEQYF,TGTGCCAGCAGTTTAAGGGCAGGGCACCCCTACGAGCAGTACTTC
TRBV6-2/TRBV6-3,many,TRBJ1-5,NA,CASSKGRDNQPQHF,TGTGCCAGCAGCAAGGGGAGGGACAATCAGCCCCAGCATTTT
TRBV20-1,few,TRBJ1-1,NA,CSANPGLLNTEAFF,TGCAGTGCTAACCCGGGACTGCTGAACACTGAAGCTTTCTTT
TRBV7-9,few,TRBJ2-7,TRBD1,CASSPITGRDRVEQYF,TGTGCCAGCAGCCCGATTACTGGCCGGGACAGGGTCGAGCAGTACTTC
TRBV12-3/TRBV12-4,NA,TRBJ1-5,TRBD1,CASSDRGLVNQPQHF,TGTGCCAGCAGCGACAGGGGCCTGGTCAATCAGCCCCAGCATTTT
TRBV6-1,NA,TRBJ2-2,NA,CASRTGTPVTGELFF,TGTGCCAGCAGGACCGGGACACCCGTCACCGGGGAGCTGTTTTTT
TRBV20-1,NA,TRBJ2-1,NA,CSARALGPRYNEQFF,TGCAGTGCTAGAGCTTTAGGTCCCCGATACAATGAGCAGTTCTTC
TRBV5-1,NA,TRBJ1-2,NA,CASSPGRGGNYGYTF,TGCGCCAGCAGCCCAGGAAGGGGGGGCAACTATGGCTACACCTTC
TRBV7-2,few,TRBJ2-2,NA,CASSLSMGELFF,TGTGCCAGCAGCTTGTCTATGGGGGAGCTGTTTTTT
TRBV6-2/TRBV6-3,NA,TRBJ2-7,TRBD2,CASSGLAGVSYEQYF,TGTGCCAGCAGTGGGCTAGCGGGAGTTTCCTACGAGCAGTACTTC
TRBV12-3/TRBV12-4,NA,TRBJ2-2,TRBD2,CASSSRTSGNTGELFF,TGTGCCAGCAGTTCCCGGACTAGCGGAAACACCGGGGAGCTGTTTTTT
TRBV5-1,few,TRBJ2-5,NA,CASSLEYAETQYF,TGCGCCAGCAGCTTGGAATACGCGGAGACCCAGTACTTC
TRBV12-3/TRBV12-4,few,TRBJ1-1,TRBD1,CASSFPGQARVAFF,TGTGCCAGCAGTTTCCCCGGACAGGCCCGGGTAGCTTTCTTT
TRBV5-1,NA,TRBJ2-7,NA,CASTVTGAGEQYF,TGCGCCAGCACTGTAACAGGGGCGGGGGAGCAGTACTTC